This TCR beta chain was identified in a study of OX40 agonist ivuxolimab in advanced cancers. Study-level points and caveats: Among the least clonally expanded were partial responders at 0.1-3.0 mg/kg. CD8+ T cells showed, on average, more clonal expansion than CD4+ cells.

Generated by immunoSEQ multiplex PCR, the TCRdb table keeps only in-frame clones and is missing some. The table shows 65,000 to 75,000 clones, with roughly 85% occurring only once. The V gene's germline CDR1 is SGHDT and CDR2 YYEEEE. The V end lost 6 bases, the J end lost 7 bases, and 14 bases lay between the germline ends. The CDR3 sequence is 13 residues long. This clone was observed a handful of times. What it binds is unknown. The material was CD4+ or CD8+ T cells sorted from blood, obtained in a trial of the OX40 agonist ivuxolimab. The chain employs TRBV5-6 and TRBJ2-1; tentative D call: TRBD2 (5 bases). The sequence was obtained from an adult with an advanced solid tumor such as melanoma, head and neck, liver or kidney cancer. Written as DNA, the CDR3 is TGTGCCAGCATCCTGAAGCCGGGGAATGAGCAGTTCTTC. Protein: CASILKPGNEQFF.